The 31 T cell receptor beta chains given below trace back to one sample, sequenced in a study of T cell repertoires in cytomegalovirus infection. TCRdb passed the reads through MiXCR, listing each CDR3 protein once. The sample records 210,000 or so distinct CDR3 sequences, 6.5% being singletons. Sequencing input: PBMCs. Every receptor here comes from a human donor in good health (CMV status not recorded). Some clones in this sample may be carry-over from other donors' samples.

This clonotype was seen many times. This chain connects TRBV7-2 to TRBJ1-2; D is uncertain. CDR1 is SGHTA and CDR2 is FQGNSA in the germline V gene. The ends were cut back, 2 bases at V and 2 bases at J, with 9 bases in the middle. The CDR3 contains 14 residues. CDR3 loop: CASSLSSTNYGYTF. CDR3 in DNA: TGTGCCAGCAGCTTAAGTTCAACAAACTATGGCTACACCTTC.

This clonotype was recorded at least ten times. The chain links TRBV5-6 to TRBJ2-5; maybe TRBD1 (6 bases). Trimming removed 4 bases at V and 3 bases at J, with 13 bases between. The germline V gene encodes CDR1 SGHDT and CDR2 YYEEEE. This CDR3 spans 14 amino acids. The CDR3 region has the DNA TGTGCCAGCAGCCCCGACCGGGACAAAGAGACCCAGTACTTC. It yields the protein CASSPDRDKETQYF.

This clonotype was counted ten times or more. The V and J genes are TRBV19 and TRBJ2-7; D gene unclear. This CDR3 region has 14 residues. CDR1 and CDR2 from the germline V gene are LNHDA and SQIVND (reference sequence). The germline V and J ends were trimmed by 6 bases and 1 base, with 13 bases remaining between them. For the CDR3, the DNA is TGTGCCAGTAGGTCGGCTCAGGTATCCTACGAGCAGTACTTC. Translating it yields CASRSAQVSYEQYF.

This chain connects TRBV18 to TRBJ1-5; D is ambiguous. Trimming removed 3 bases at V and 4 bases at J, with 10 bases between. CDR1 and CDR2 from the germline V gene are KGHSH and LQKENI. The CDR3 has 14 residues. CDR3 amino acids: CASSPSNLNQPQHF. The CDR3 DNA sequence: TGTGCCAGCTCACCCTCGAATTTAAATCAGCCCCAGCATTTT.

There are many counts of this clonotype. This chain uses TRBV28 with TRBJ2-7, with a weak D call TRBD2 (5 bases). V gave up 6 bases and J gave up 2 bases, with 14 bases separating them. From germline, CDR1 is MDHEN and CDR2 SYDVKM. This CDR3 comprises 14 residues. The CDR3 region has the DNA TGTGCCAGCAGCCTGCTGAGGGTGGCCTACGAGCAGTACTTC. Amino acid sequence: CASSLLRVAYEQYF.

In its sample, this clonotype was seen many times. CDR3 DNA sequence: TGCAGTGCTTGCCCGGACAGGATCGGGTGGGAGCAGTACTTC. Its translation: CSACPDRIGWEQYF. This chain joins TRBV20-1 and TRBJ2-7; 7 bases agree with TRBD1. Germline lookup yields CDR1 DFQATT and CDR2 SNEGSKA (reference sequence). The CDR3 has 14 residues. The junction had 14 bases not matched to a gene; V was cut back by 5 bases and J by 7 bases.

This clonotype occurred many times. This chain connects TRBV30 to TRBJ1-2; 7 bases fit TRBD1. This CDR3 spans 11 amino acids. From germline, CDR1 is GTSNPN and CDR2 SVGIG (reference sequence). Trimming cost V 5 bases and J 11 bases; bases outside gene matches: 8. Here the CDR3 DNA reads TGTGCCTGGGGGAGGGGGCAACGGTACACCTTC. Protein product: CAWGRGQRYTF.

This clonotype was picked up many times. The V call is TRBV7-3, the J call TRBJ2-4; the D is unclear. The CDR3 length is 15 residues. V lost 3 bases to trimming and J lost 1 base, with 10 bases between them. The V gene's germline CDR1 is SGHTA and CDR2 FQGTGA. The CDR3 region has the DNA TGTGCCAGCAGCTTCTCTAGGGCGGCCAAAAACATTCAGTACTTC. The encoded protein is CASSFSRAAKNIQYF.

This clonotype was found many times. The chain couples TRBV6-5 to TRBJ2-2, with 10 positions matching TRBD1. CDR3 size: 16 residues. Germline-derived CDR1 and CDR2 are MNHEY and SVGAGI. Unmatched junction bases numbered 3, after V lost 2 bases and J lost 3 bases. The CDR3 DNA sequence: TGTGCCAGCAGTTACGAGGACAGGGGGGACACCGGGGAGCTGTTTTTT. Amino acid sequence: CASSYEDRGDTGELFF.

This clonotype occurred many times. This chain uses TRBV6-1 with TRBJ2-7; TRBD1 agrees at 8 bases. This CDR3 has 13 amino acids. Trimming at V came to 8 bases and at J to 5 bases, leaving 8 bases not matched to a gene. Germline CDR1 MNHNS, CDR2 SASEGT. The CDR3 DNA reads as TGTGCCAGCTCAGGGGGCCCCACCAACGAGCAGTACTTC. Its translation is CASSGGPTNEQYF.

The table lists this clonotype with many counts. The chain recombines TRBV15 with TRBJ2-4; 9 bases map to TRBD1. Germline V gene lookup returns CDR1 LNHNV and CDR2 YYDKDF (reference sequence). The J segment lost 10 bases and the V segment lost 0 bases, leaving 7 bases of the junction unmatched. The CDR3 extends over 15 amino acids. The CDR3 nucleotides read TGTGCCACCAGCAGAGAGCCAACAGGGGGCCTTATTCAGTACTTC. Amino acid sequence: CATSREPTGGLIQYF.

This clonotype was observed at least ten times. CDR3 sequence (DNA): TGCAGTGCCCCGGGATCTGGGCACTATGGCTACACCTTC. Translated: CSAPGSGHYGYTF. The chain carries TRBV20-1 and TRBJ1-2; no clear D gene. The CDR3 spans 13 residues. V shed 6 bases and J shed 3 bases, with 14 bases lying between them. Germline V gene sequence: CDR1 DFQATT, CDR2 SNEGSKA (reference sequence).

The rearrangement joins TRBV20-1 to TRBJ1-5; D is uncertain. V lost 0 bases and J lost 1, with 10 bases in between. The CDR3 is made up of 15 amino acids. Germline values: CDR1 DFQATT, CDR2 SNEGSKA (reference sequence). The DNA of the CDR3 is TGCAGTGCTAGAGATCGGGTGAGGAGCAATCAGCCCCAGCATTTT. It yields the protein CSARDRVRSNQPQHF.

Many counts were recorded for this clonotype. J is TRBJ2-1 and V is TRBV20-1; D is possibly TRBD2 (6 bases). CDR1 is DFQATT and CDR2 is SNEGSKA in the germline V gene (reference sequence). CDR3 length equals 15 residues. Trimming left V 6 bases short and J 2 bases short, with 17 bases between. The CDR3 DNA is TGCAGTGCGCCCAAGGGGATAGCGGCCTACAATGAGCAGTTCTTC. This translates into CSAPKGIAAYNEQFF.

This clonotype was recorded at least ten times. This chain links TRBV7-2 with TRBJ2-5; D uncertain. The CDR3 length is 14 residues. Germline lookup yields CDR1 SGHTA and CDR2 FQGNSA. V lost 7 bases to trimming and J lost 5 bases, with 17 bases between them. The CDR3 spells CASTSSRKRETQYF. CDR3 nucleotides: TGTGCCAGCACCTCGTCTAGGAAGAGGGAGACCCAGTACTTC.

This clonotype was counted at least ten times. The rearrangement uses TRBV7-2 and TRBJ2-3; 12 bases line up with TRBD2. V gave up 5 bases and J gave up 6 bases; unmatched junction bases: 3. Per germline, CDR1 SGHTA and CDR2 FQGNSA. This CDR3 region has 14 residues. The CDR3 protein is CASSLGLAGDTQYF. In nucleotides, the CDR3 is TGTGCCAGCAGCCTAGGACTAGCGGGGGATACGCAGTATTTT.

This clonotype was seen repeatedly, ten times or more. The rearrangement links TRBV28 to TRBJ1-5; D is undetermined. This CDR3 region has 13 residues. The V end was cut by 10 bases, the J end by 6 bases, with 16 bases between. Germline CDR1 MDHEN, CDR2 SYDVKM. Here the CDR3 reads CATSPGDAQPQHF. In DNA, the CDR3 is TGTGCCACCTCCCCCGGGGATGCTCAGCCCCAGCATTTT.

This clonotype was counted many times. The CDR3 is CASSLTLRGGGYTF. In DNA form, the CDR3 reads TGCGCCAGCAGCTTAACTTTGAGGGGAGGCGGCTACACCTTC. The gene calls are TRBV5-1 and TRBJ1-2; the D gene is possibly TRBD1 (5 bases). CDR1 and CDR2 (germline): SGHRS, YFSETQ. Between the trimmed V and J ends, which lost 2 bases and 8 bases, there was a span of 16 bases. The CDR3 spans 14 residues.

In its sample, this clonotype was seen many times. This sequence joins TRBV7-9 and TRBJ2-4; D not resolved. CDR3 length: 12 amino acids. CDR1 is SEHNR and CDR2 is FQNEAQ in the germline V gene (reference sequence). Trimming cost V 2 bases and J 5 bases, with 4 bases left between them. CDR3 protein: CASSLPENIQYF. As DNA, the CDR3 is TGTGCCAGCAGCTTACCCGAAAACATTCAGTACTTC.

A remark on this clonotype: A clone one base away is much larger, so this may be a read error. This rearrangement joins TRBV29-1 to TRBJ2-5; D remains unclear. Per the germline V gene, CDR1 is SQVTM and CDR2 is ANQGSEA. This CDR3 is 13 amino acids long. The CDR3 region has the DNA TGCAGCGTTGCCGCTCGCGGTAAAGAGGCCCAGTACTTC. This codes for CSVAARGKEAQYF.

This clonotype was counted many times. The chain recombines TRBV6-6 with TRBJ1-2; D is unresolved. V lost 4 bases to trimming and J lost 2 bases, with 11 bases between them. CDR3 length equals 14 residues. Germline V lookup: CDR1 MNHNY, CDR2 SVGAGI (reference sequence). CDR3 in DNA: TGTGCCAGCAGTTTGTCGACGGGGAACTATGGCTACACCTTC. Translated: CASSLSTGNYGYTF.

Notes on this clonotype: Being one base from a much bigger clone, this may be a read error. The V call is TRBV20-1, the J call TRBJ2-3, with D maybe TRBD2 (7 bases). CDR1 is DFQATT and CDR2 is SNEGSKA in the germline V gene (reference sequence). The V and J ends lost 0 bases and 2 bases respectively, with 15 bases between them. The CDR3 loop spans 16 amino acids. This CDR3 is CSARDLPGGLTDTQYF. CDR3 nucleotide sequence: TGCAGTGCTAGAGACCTACCGGGGGGCCTCACAGATACGCAGTATTTT.

The sample holds many counts of this clonotype. Written as DNA, the CDR3 is TGTGCCACCTGGGGGACAGGGGGCAGCTACACCTTC. Translating it yields CATWGTGGSYTF. The chain links TRBV28 to TRBJ1-2, with 12 bases identical to TRBD1. The CDR3 loop spans 12 amino acids. Germline values: CDR1 MDHEN, CDR2 SYDVKM. With V trimmed by 10 bases and J by 9 bases, 6 bases remained unmatched.

This clonotype was counted many times. V and J are TRBV7-2 and TRBJ2-3, with 9 bases identical to TRBD2. The germline gives CDR1 SGHTA, CDR2 FQGNSA. With V trimmed by 5 bases and J by 2 bases, 5 bases remained unmatched. The CDR3 covers 15 residues. The CDR3 protein is CASSLQRGDTDTQYF. Written as DNA, the CDR3 is TGTGCCAGCAGCCTACAGCGGGGGGACACAGATACGCAGTATTTT.

This clonotype has at least ten counts. V is TRBV20-1 and J is TRBJ2-1, with unresolved D. CDR1 and CDR2 from the germline V gene are DFQATT and SNEGSKA (reference sequence). This CDR3 spans 12 amino acids. V dropped 0 bases and J dropped 8 bases, with 8 bases sitting between them. In nucleotides, the CDR3 is TGCAGTGCTAGAGATACCCTTTATGAGCAGTTCTTC. As protein: CSARDTLYEQFF.

The table lists this clonotype with many counts. The V and J genes are TRBV5-1 and TRBJ1-1, with a weak D call TRBD1 (6 bases). The length of the CDR3 is 14 residues. Trimming stripped 4 bases from V and 4 bases from J, with 14 bases between. Germline assignment: CDR1 SGHRS and CDR2 YFSETQ. This CDR3 reads CASSLPGRGTEAFF. CDR3 DNA sequence: TGCGCCAGCAGCCTGCCCGGCAGGGGCACTGAAGCTTTCTTT.

This clonotype was seen repeatedly, ten times or more. The V and J genes are TRBV4-1 and TRBJ2-7; perhaps TRBD2 as D (5 bases). Trimming cost V 5 bases and J 3 bases, with 14 bases left between them. Germline V gene lookup returns CDR1 MGHRA and CDR2 YSYEKL. CDR3 length: 14 amino acids. CDR3 amino acids: CASSAREGDYEQYF. CDR3 nucleotide sequence: TGCGCCAGCAGCGCCCGGGAAGGAGACTACGAGCAGTACTTC.

This clonotype was seen ten or more times. J is TRBJ2-1 and V is TRBV7-2; TRBD2 agrees at 16 bases. Trimming removed 1 base from V and 12 bases from J; junction bases left unmatched: 6. This CDR3 comprises 16 residues. CDR1 and CDR2 (germline): SGHTA, FQGNSA. As DNA, the CDR3 is TGTGCCAGCAGCTTAGAAGGGACTAGCGGGGGGGCCGGGCAGTTCTTC. It translates to CASSLEGTSGGAGQFF.

At least ten counts were recorded for this clonotype. The chain carries TRBV29-1 and TRBJ2-5; D not certain. Germline V CDR1 and CDR2: SQVTM, ANQGSEA. The CDR3 is 14 residues long. Trimming shortened V by 4 bases and J by 3 bases, and 15 bases separated the two germline ends. The CDR3 reads CSVAPTFPEETQYF. In DNA, the CDR3 is TGCAGCGTTGCCCCGACATTTCCCGAAGAGACCCAGTACTTC.

This clonotype has at least ten counts. The gene calls are TRBV5-4 and TRBJ2-5; no clear D. Germline V lookup: CDR1 SGHNT, CDR2 YYREEE (reference sequence). This CDR3 comprises 15 residues. The V end lost 4 bases, the J end lost 2 bases, and 15 bases lay between the germline ends. CDR3 amino acids: CASSPPGNLQETQYF. In DNA form, the CDR3 reads TGTGCCAGCAGCCCACCCGGAAACCTACAAGAGACCCAGTACTTC. The full variable domain, in which reference TRBV5-4 and TRBJ2-5 provide the parts outside the CDR3, is ETGVTQSPTHLIKTRGQQVTLRCSSQSGHNTVSWYQQALGQGPQFIFQYYREEENGRGNFPPRFSGLQFPNYSSELNVNALELDDSALYLCASSPPGNLQETQYFGPGTRLLVL.

This clonotype was counted at least ten times. The J gene is TRBJ2-5, the V gene TRBV7-6; 7 positions match TRBD1. The CDR3 spans 16 residues. Losses at the gene ends were 1 base for V and 2 bases for J; bases not matched to a gene: 7. The V gene's germline CDR1 is SGHVS and CDR2 FNYEAQ. The CDR3 is CASSLVVRTGQETQYF. As DNA, the CDR3 is TGTGCCAGCAGCTTAGTGGTCAGGACAGGACAAGAGACCCAGTACTTC.